The source of this TCR beta chain is a study of T cell responses to AZD1222 COVID-19 vaccine. About the research overall: Second-dose intervals of approximately 4 or approximately 12 weeks were pooled.

The CDR3 runs 14 residues. Trimming cost V 0 bases and J 2 bases, with 6 bases left between them. Germline V gene sequence: CDR1 LNHNV, CDR2 YYDKDF (reference sequence). TCRdb's copy holds only in-frame clones and misses some; the assay was immunoSEQ multiplex PCR. The data hold around 79,000 clones, with 88% observed a single time. For this clone: Its specificity is not known.

Findings and limits, study-wide: Rises in breadth and depth of Spike-specific TCRs came after two AZD1222 doses. Nearly half of the spike-specific TCRs reportedly recognize variant regions that carry no mutations. Clonal diversity was possibly underestimated, and the donors were mostly white British, with more females.

The TCR comes from an adult in good health. This rearrangement joins TRBV15 to TRBJ2-3; D gene unclear. Here the sequenced sample was peripheral blood, taken on day 0 of AZD1222 vaccination. Written as DNA, the CDR3 is TGTGCCACCAGCAGAGATTCTTACACAGATACGCAGTATTTT. It specifies CATSRDSYTDTQYF.